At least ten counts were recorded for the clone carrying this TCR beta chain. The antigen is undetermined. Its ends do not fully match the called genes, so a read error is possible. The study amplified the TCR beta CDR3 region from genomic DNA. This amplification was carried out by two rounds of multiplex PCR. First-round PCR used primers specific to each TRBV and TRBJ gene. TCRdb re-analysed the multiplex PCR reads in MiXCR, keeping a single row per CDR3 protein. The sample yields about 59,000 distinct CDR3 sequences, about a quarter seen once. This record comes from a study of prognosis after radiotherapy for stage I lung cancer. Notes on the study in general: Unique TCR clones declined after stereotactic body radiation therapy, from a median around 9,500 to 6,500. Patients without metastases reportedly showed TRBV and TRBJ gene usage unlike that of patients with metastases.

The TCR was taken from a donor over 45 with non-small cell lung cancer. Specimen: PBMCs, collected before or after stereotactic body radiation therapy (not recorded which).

DNA of the CDR3: TGTGCCAGCAGCTTAAATCTTCCCGGGGAGCCGTTTTTT. Translating gives CASSLNLPGEPFF. The rearrangement links TRBV7-3 to TRBJ2-2, with a weak D call TRBD2 (5 bases). The CDR3 contains 13 residues. Germline loops: CDR1 SGHTA, CDR2 FQGTGA.